These T cell receptor beta chains were read from a single sample in a study of T-cell reconstitution after alpha-beta-depleted transplantation in children. TCRdb independently ran MiXCR on the PCR reads; one entry per CDR3 protein. The table has about 590,000 distinct CDR3 sequences, under 15% seen once. Sequenced material: PBMCs, mostly from graft donor cells, taken 360 days after TCRalphabeta/CD19-depleted stem cell transplant. Receptor source: a male patient younger than 18 who had a stem cell transplant for acute myeloid leukemia, so the T cells may come from the graft donor. The CDR3 runs from the conserved cysteine through the conserved F or W. Clone size is not always given. Where it is, it says once, few, many or a class for expanded clones.

TRBV20-1,few,TRBJ2-1,14,CSAIAVSSYNEQFF
TRBV6-2/TRBV6-3,few,TRBJ2-1,14,CASSYSHGGNEQFF
TRBV7-6,few,TRBJ2-7,15,CASSFGEGNPYEQYF
TRBV25-1,few,TRBJ1-4,14,CASSERQSNEKLFF
TRBV24-1,.,TRBJ2-1,14,CATSEPGGDNEQFF
TRBV5-1,many,TRBJ2-1,15,CASSLATGGHHEQFF
TRBV29-1,.,TRBJ2-7,11,CSVGQVGEQYF
TRBV29-1,.,TRBJ1-2,15,CSVGVGQGRYYGYTF
TRBV28,.,TRBJ1-1,16,CASSPGPGASYTEAFF
TRBV9,many,TRBJ2-7,17,CASSVERGVAYTYEQYF
TRBV6-2/TRBV6-3,many,TRBJ2-1,14,CASSQGPLYNEQFF
TRBV3-1,many,TRBJ1-3,15,CASARRGSSGNTIYF
TRBV6-1,few,TRBJ2-1,14,CASSWSGSYNEQFF
TRBV29-1,many,TRBJ2-7,11,CSVGGPYEQYF
TRBV6-2/TRBV6-3,many,TRBJ2-3,19,CASSYSGTGYGRSTDTQYF
TRBV20-1,many,TRBJ2-5,14,CSARVGRGQETQYF
TRBV7-9,many,TRBJ2-2,15,CASSPPIGNTGELFF
TRBV28,.,TRBJ2-5,17,CASSLVGLGGYQETQYF
TRBV20-1,.,TRBJ2-7,13,CSAAYPGAYEQYF
TRBV7-6,.,TRBJ1-3,13,CASSSEPPTTIYF
TRBV29-1,.,TRBJ2-2,12,CSVRVDTGELFF
TRBV11-2,.,TRBJ2-5,15,CASSTGGSSGETQYF
TRBV10-3,.,TRBJ1-1,15,CAISESGGVGTEAFF
TRBV5-1,few,TRBJ2-1,16,CASSLEGGRERSEQFF
TRBV20-1,few,TRBJ2-1,14,CSARSIGRANEQFF
TRBV20-1,few,TRBJ2-1,14,CSARGPDYYNEQFF
TRBV18,.,TRBJ1-3,16,CASSPKGQGAGNTIYF
TRBV18,.,TRBJ2-7,15,CASSPSAGTSYEQYF
TRBV28,.,TRBJ2-7,13,CASRGQVGYEQYF
TRBV24-1,few,TRBJ2-6,16,CATSEQDSSGANVLTF
TRBV29-1,.,TRBJ1-1,10,CSVEGARAFF
TRBV11-1,many,TRBJ2-4,18,CASSPRLGGPIAKNIQYF
TRBV9,.,TRBJ2-5,13,CASSVRTDTTQYF
TRBV28,few,TRBJ2-7,15,CASRRQGSSSYEQYF
TRBV28,few,TRBJ2-3,10,CASRGSAQYF
TRBV2,few,TRBJ1-1,15,CASTGTSSQNTEAFF
TRBV10-3,few,TRBJ2-4,14,CAIKGAGGRDIQYF
TRBV4-3,many,TRBJ2-3,17,CASSQASGSLSTDTQYF
TRBV5-8,.,TRBJ2-2,16,CASSHEQGAGIGELFF
TRBV21-1,few,TRBJ2-1,14,CASRPQVTVLGQFF
TRBV28,many,TRBJ2-5,15,CASSLDREGAETQYF
TRBV28,.,TRBJ2-1,16,CASILARASGYNEQFF
TRBV13,.,TRBJ1-2,14,CASSPGHGIYGYTF
TRBV21-1,.,TRBJ2-1,16,CASSKVTGKKCNEQFF
TRBV20-1,.,TRBJ2-7,14,CSAHRGPTSYEQYF
TRBV10-3,.,TRBJ1-5,16,CAISPGSDYSNQPQHF
TRBV29-1,.,TRBJ2-5,15,CSVEEAQKGQWAQYF
TRBV14,many,TRBJ1-6,13,CASSRDLNSPLHF
TRBV13,.,TRBJ2-7,22,CASSIRDSSIRTSSRSSYEQYF
TRBV4-3,few,TRBJ2-5,14,CASSQDRQKETQYF